This T cell receptor beta chain appears in the sequencing data of a study of blood T cell repertoires in COVID-19. The V segment lost 0 bases and the J segment 5 bases; nucleotides outside the gene matches: 2. Germline V gives CDR1 SGHTS, CDR2 YDEGEE. CDR3 length: 15 amino acids. TCRdb's copy holds only in-frame clones and misses some; the assay was immunoSEQ multiplex PCR. Here the sample spans some 220,000 clones, more than 65% being singletons. This chain uses TRBV5-8 with TRBJ2-7, with 13 bases that match TRBD2. The receptor was derived from a middle-aged man with active or convalescent COVID-19. The specimen was peripheral blood. In DNA form, the CDR3 reads TGTGCCAGCAGCTTGGGTGGACTAGCGGGAGACGAGCAGTACTTC. Translation gives CASSLGGLAGDEQYF.